This T cell receptor beta chain stems from a study of T-cell reconstitution after alpha-beta-depleted transplantation in children. Ten or more counts support this clonotype. Antigen specificity is unknown. Study-wide points: T cells produced anew were the main source of T-cell counts and diversity one year after transplant. Expanded graft clones, several hundred of them, were reportedly the source of alpha-beta T cells about two months after transplant. There were some patients whose high TCRbeta diversity at day 60 came from surviving recipient T cells and thymic progenitors.

CDR3 length equals 14 residues. Germline V gene sequence: CDR1 MDHEN, CDR2 SYDVKM. V gave up 4 bases and J gave up 3 bases; unmatched junction bases: 5. During its preparation, the TCRbeta library received unique molecular identifiers. TCRdb re-called the PCR reads through MiXCR, storing one row per CDR3 protein. The sample yields 250,000 to 300,000 distinct CDR3 sequences, roughly a tenth seen once. The sample in question was PBMCs, obtained before TCRalphabeta/CD19-depleted stem cell transplant. The V gene is TRBV28, the J gene TRBJ2-7; 8 bases match TRBD1. The receptor comes from a boy younger than two with acute myeloid leukemia, due to receive a stem cell transplant. CDR3: CASSYQGARYEQYF. For the CDR3, the DNA is TGTGCCAGCAGTTATCAGGGGGCGCGCTACGAGCAGTACTTC.